This T cell receptor (beta chain) is from a study of blood T cell repertoires in COVID-19. Study at large: Samples came from the United States, Italy and Spain, spanning acute and convalescent COVID-19. From T cells, B-cell-depleted T cells, or PBMCs came the material, which was cDNA or gDNA.

The V gene's germline CDR1 is MRHNA and CDR2 SNTAGT. The CDR3 runs 22 residues. The V and J ends lost 2 bases and 2 bases, in that order; junction bases with no gene match: 19. Original processing methods: Using reference gene primer amplification, nucleated cell counts were estimated. Sequencing used immunoSEQ multiplex PCR; TCRdb keeps in-frame clones, though not all of them. V, J and clone size reflect that table, while D and trimming were determined from the DNA. This sample has about 150,000 clones; less than 85% occur once, and the top ten carry about 10%. This sequence was found in a woman aged 80 or older with active or convalescent COVID-19. Material: peripheral blood. The chain joins TRBV6-4 to TRBJ2-1; 12 bases are shared with TRBD2. The CDR3 DNA reads as TGTGCCAGCAGTGACGAGGGGGGGACTAGCGGGTTTCTGGGGAGCGCCTACAATGAGCAGTTCTTC. It translates to CASSDEGGTSGFLGSAYNEQFF.